This is a list of T cell receptor beta chains from one sample in a study of T cell responses to AZD1222 COVID-19 vaccine. The table came from immunoSEQ multiplex PCR; TCRdb's copy has only in-frame clones and leaves some out. The sample lists 75,000 to 95,000 clones; roughly 81% were seen once. This material consisted of peripheral blood, taken on day 0 of AZD1222 vaccination. All receptors come from an adult in good health. Both conserved end residues are part of each CDR3. Fields, in order: J gene, V gene, D gene, clone size, CDR3 DNA, CDR3 protein. A D gene is named only where the DNA matches it firmly. Not every row has a clone size; where given, it reads once, few, many or a size class.

TRBJ1-2	TRBV24-1	.	.	TGTGCCACCAGTGATCTGGGGGTGGCACCAGCTAACTATGGCTACACCTTC	CATSDLGVAPANYGYTF
TRBJ2-7	TRBV4-2	TRBD2	.	TGTGCCAGCAGCCAAGAGGGACTAGCGGGGCATGCCGAGCAGTACTTC	CASSQEGLAGHAEQYF
TRBJ2-7	TRBV7-3	.	.	TGTGCCAGCAGCCAATACAGGGGAGGGAACTACGAGCAGTACTTC	CASSQYRGGNYEQYF
TRBJ1-6	TRBV6-4	.	few	TGTGCCAGCAGTGACTCCGGGGTAGGGAATTCACCCCTCCACTTT	CASSDSGVGNSPLHF
TRBJ1-2	TRBV7-2	.	once	TGTGCCAGCAGCTGGCAACAGGGAGGTTTTGGCTACACCTTC	CASSWQQGGFGYTF
TRBJ2-7	TRBV7-2	TRBD1	.	TGTGCCAGCAGCTCCGGACAGGGGTGGTACGAGCAGTACTTC	CASSSGQGWYEQYF
TRBJ2-3	TRBV6-2/TRBV6-3	TRBD2	.	TGTGCCAGCAGTTCGGGGCTAGCGGAAAGCACAGATACGCAGTATTTT	CASSSGLAESTDTQYF
TRBJ1-6	TRBV7-2	.	.	TGTGCCAGCAGCTTTGCCAACTTGGATTCACCCCTCCACTTT	CASSFANLDSPLHF
TRBJ1-1	TRBV5-1	.	few	TGCGCCAGCAGCCCGGTCGGGGTGTCCACTGAAGCTTTCTTT	CASSPVGVSTEAFF
TRBJ2-3	TRBV28	.	.	TGTGCCAGCAGGGGCGGGCAGGGTAGAAGAGATACGCAGTATTTT	CASRGGQGRRDTQYF
TRBJ1-6	TRBV3-1/TRBV3-2	.	few	TGTGCCAGCAGCCGTGGAGGAGGGGGGGGTTCACCCCTCCACTTT	CASSRGGGGGSPLHF
TRBJ2-1	TRBV18	.	few	TGTGCCAGCTCACTTGGTCCGGCAGGGAGCAATGAGCAGTTCTTC	CASSLGPAGSNEQFF
TRBJ1-6	TRBV7-3	TRBD1	.	TGTGCCAGCAGCATGGGACAGGGTTCGTATTCACCCCTCCACTTT	CASSMGQGSYSPLHF
TRBJ1-4	TRBV7-9	TRBD1	.	TGTGCCAGCAGCTTAGGTGGGACAGGGAATGAAAAACTGTTTTTT	CASSLGGTGNEKLFF
TRBJ2-3	TRBV6-4	.	.	TGTGCCAGGAACCGGGGCCAAAGCACAGATACGCAGTATTTT	CARNRGQSTDTQYF
TRBJ1-2	TRBV9	.	.	TGTGCCAGCAGCGTTTATACCCAGGGGCAGGGTGACTATGGCTACACCTTC	CASSVYTQGQGDYGYTF
TRBJ2-7	TRBV7-2	.	.	TGTGCCAGCAGCTTAGCTGGGTCCTTCCCAGCCTACGAGCAGTACTTC	CASSLAGSFPAYEQYF
TRBJ1-2	TRBV19	TRBD1	.	TGTGCCAGTAGCCCTCAGACTACAGGGGAAAACTATGGCTACACCTTC	CASSPQTTGENYGYTF
TRBJ1-2	TRBV10-3	.	.	TGTGCCATCAGTGTAGGGCAGAAGGATGGCTACACCTTC	CAISVGQKDGYTF
TRBJ1-5	TRBV7-3	.	.	TGTGCCAGCAGCTTAACGAGCGGCAGGCGTTGGGGCAATCAGCCCCAGCATTTT	CASSLTSGRRWGNQPQHF
TRBJ1-2	TRBV28	TRBD1	.	TGTGCCAGCAAGCCCGGGACAGGGGGCGCGGGCTATGGCTACACCTTC	CASKPGTGGAGYGYTF
TRBJ1-3	TRBV6-6	.	.	TGTGCCAGCAGTTATAGGGGAGACTCTGGAAACACCATATATTTT	CASSYRGDSGNTIYF
TRBJ2-7	TRBV4-3	.	once	TGCGCCAGCAGCCCGGGACGGGGAACCTACGAGCAGTACTTC	CASSPGRGTYEQYF
TRBJ1-2	TRBV29-1	TRBD1	.	TGCAGCGTTGAAGTAATTACAGGGGGCGTCGGCTACACCTTC	CSVEVITGGVGYTF
TRBJ2-7	TRBV19	TRBD2	.	TGTGCCAGTAGTAGCTTCGCGGGGGGCTACGAGCAGTACTTC	CASSSFAGGYEQYF
TRBJ1-5	TRBV7-8	TRBD1	.	TGTGCCAGCAGCCCCAACAGGGGGAGCAATCAGCCCCAGCATTTT	CASSPNRGSNQPQHF
TRBJ2-2	TRBV2	.	.	TGTGCCAGCAGTGGTGCTCGGACATTAAACACCGGGGAGCTGTTTTTT	CASSGARTLNTGELFF
TRBJ1-5	TRBV27	.	once	TGTGCCAGCAGTTTATCGGCACCGCGAAGGGGGGCCCAGCATTTT	CASSLSAPRRGAQHF
TRBJ1-2	TRBV5-8	TRBD1	.	TGTGCCAGCATCCCGGGACAGTTCTATGGCTACACCTTC	CASIPGQFYGYTF
TRBJ1-5	TRBV15	TRBD1	.	TGTGCCACCAGCAGAGCGAGTGGACAGGGGGGTCAGCCCCAGCATTTT	CATSRASGQGGQPQHF
TRBJ2-5	TRBV19	TRBD2	.	TGTGCCAGTAGTATTGATCTAGCGGGGGGCCAAGAGACCCAGTACTTC	CASSIDLAGGQETQYF
TRBJ2-1	TRBV5-1	.	.	TGCGCCAGCAGCTTGGAGGGACGGACTTCCAATGAGCAGTTCTTC	CASSLEGRTSNEQFF
TRBJ2-7	TRBV23-1	TRBD1	.	TGCGCCAGCAGCCGGGACAGCTCTACCCTTCGCTCCTACGAGCAGTACTTC	CASSRDSSTLRSYEQYF
TRBJ1-6	TRBV6-5	.	.	TGTGCCAGCAGTTACGGGGGACCTTCTAATTCACCCCTCCACTTT	CASSYGGPSNSPLHF
TRBJ2-5	TRBV2	TRBD2	.	TGTGCCAGCAGGATGACTAGCGGAAGACAAGAGACCCAGTACTTC	CASRMTSGRQETQYF
TRBJ1-1	TRBV5-6	.	.	TGTGCCAGCAGCTTAAACAGGGCCACTGAAGCTTTCTTT	CASSLNRATEAFF
TRBJ2-1	TRBV27	.	.	TGTGCCAGCAGTCGAGACGGGAGCTCCTACAATGAGCAGTTCTTC	CASSRDGSSYNEQFF
TRBJ2-7	TRBV7-2	.	.	TGTGCCAGCAGCTGGGCCGGGACCGGGACCGAGCAGTACTTC	CASSWAGTGTEQYF